One T cell receptor (beta chain) is described in this entry. What it binds is not known. The data are from a study of shared clonotypes between healthy human individuals. The study, taken as a whole, reports: Non-shared clonotypes showed lower generation probabilities than clonotypes common to all four donors.

Assay used: immunoSEQ multiplex PCR; TCRdb lists only in-frame clones, some missing. The table records some 2,500,000 clones, 93% of them present only once. The CDR3 has 16 amino acids. The V and J ends lost 3 bases and 3 bases, in that order; junction bases with no gene match: 9. CDR1 and CDR2 (germline): MDHEN, SYDVKM. Sequencing was done on a sample of naive CD4+ T cells from PBMCs. Subset described: CD45RA+ positively selected. J is TRBJ1-2 and V is TRBV28; TRBD1 matches at 8 bases. This TCR was sampled from a man aged 18 to 29 in good health. Some clones in this sample may be carry-over from other donors' samples. In DNA, the CDR3 is TGTGCCAGCAGTTTTGTAGCAGGGGGCGCGGACTATGGCTACACCTTC. This translates into CASSFVAGGADYGYTF.